This TCR beta chain emerged from a study of CD8+ T cells in alopecia areata. Looked up from germline, CDR1 is SEHNR and CDR2 is FQNEAQ (reference sequence). V was trimmed by 1 base and J by 4 bases, leaving 7 bases between them. The CDR3 loop spans 13 amino acids. Separation by sorting yielded CD4+ and CD8+ T cells from PBMCs. Extracted from the samples, RNA was reverse transcribed into cDNA to serve as the sequencing template. Clones were sequenced by immunoSEQ multiplex PCR, and TCRdb holds only the in-frame ones, with some missing. The table records tens of thousands of clones, 45% to 60% of them present only once.

This chain links TRBV7-9 with TRBJ1-2, with D unresolved. The sequenced sample was NKG2D-high CD8+ T cells sorted from blood. The receptor comes from a human donor with alopecia areata. CDR3 nucleotides: TGTGCCAGCAGCTTAGGGCAGATCTATGGCTACACCTTC. It is translated as CASSLGQIYGYTF. Using reference TRBV7-9 and TRBJ1-2 for the parts outside the CDR3, the full variable domain is DTGVSQNPRHKITKRGQNVTFRCDPISEHNRLYWYRQTLGQGPEFLTYFQNEAQLEKSRLLSDRFSAERPKGSFSTLEIQRTEQGDSAMYLCASSLGQIYGYTFGSGTRLTVV.